Below, 26 T cell receptor beta chains from the same sample are listed, as sequenced in a study of T cells in Graves' hyperthyroidism and ophthalmopathy. From RNA transcripts, TCR beta CDR3 regions were amplified. The HTBI primer set served for first-round RT-PCR of the TCR CDR3. TCRdb ran MiXCR on the multiplex PCR reads and lists one entry per CDR3 protein. This table holds around 600,000 distinct CDR3 sequences, approximately 15% found once. The sample comprised blood. All receptors derive from a woman aged 50 to 65 with Graves' ophthalmopathy.

Many counts were recorded for this clonotype. The rearrangement joins TRBV29-1 to TRBJ2-3, with 8 bases lining up with TRBD1. The CDR3 runs 14 residues. J was trimmed by 4 bases and V by 0 bases; bases with no gene match: 3. The germline CDR1 and CDR2 sequences are SQVTM and ANQGSEA. The CDR3 sequence is CSVEEAGGADTQYF. The CDR3 DNA follows: TGCAGCGTTGAAGAGGCAGGGGGCGCAGATACGCAGTATTTT.

The sample holds many counts of this clonotype. The chain uses TRBV11-2 and TRBJ1-2, with 9 positions matching TRBD1. Germline CDR1 and CDR2: SGHAT and FQNNGV. The CDR3 has 14 amino acids. The V and J ends lost 2 bases and 10 bases, in that order; junction bases with no gene match: 8. CDR3: CASSLPGQGMDYTF. In DNA form, the CDR3 reads TGTGCCAGCAGCTTACCGGGACAGGGTATGGACTACACCTTC.

This clonotype was detected only a few times. The chain recombines TRBV12-3 or TRBV12-4 with TRBJ2-4, with 8 bases fitting TRBD2. V was clipped by 3 bases and J by 3 bases; unmatched bases: 4. The CDR3 loop spans 15 amino acids. CDR3 nucleotide sequence: TGTGCCAGCAGTTTTTCTAGCGGGCGCAAAAACATTCAGTACTTC. Amino acids: CASSFSSGRKNIQYF.

Regarding this clonotype: A much more abundant neighbour one base away suggests this may be a read error. The gene calls are TRBV2 and TRBJ2-3, with 14 bases lining up with TRBD2. This CDR3 comprises 15 residues. Germline values: CDR1 SNHLY, CDR2 FYNNEI. With V trimmed by 7 bases and J by 5 bases, 5 bases remained unmatched. The CDR3 DNA reads TGTGCCAGCAAAAGACTAGCGGGAGGGCTAGATACGCAGTATTTT. Protein sequence: CASKRLAGGLDTQYF.

This clonotype was recorded a few times. J is TRBJ2-3 and V is TRBV6-1, with 9 bases fitting TRBD2. The CDR3 consists of 15 residues. The junction had 6 bases not matched to a gene; V was cut back by 6 bases and J by 2 bases. Germline V gene data show CDR1 as MNHNS and CDR2 as SASEGT. The CDR3 DNA reads as TGTGCCAGCAGAGGACTAGCGAGTGCCACAGATACGCAGTATTTT. Translating gives CASRGLASATDTQYF.

This clonotype has a count of ten or more. The rearrangement uses TRBV20-1 and TRBJ1-1, with D perhaps matching TRBD1 (6 bases). This CDR3 is 14 amino acids long. With 3 bases removed from V and 1 base from J, the gap between germline ends came to 12 bases. CDR1 and CDR2 from the germline V gene are DFQATT and SNEGSKA (reference sequence). CDR3 in amino acids: CSASVGGKNTEAFF. The CDR3 DNA reads as TGCAGTGCTAGCGTAGGGGGAAAGAACACTGAAGCTTTCTTT.

The chain is built from TRBV20-1 and TRBJ2-7; TRBD1 agrees at 9 bases. J was trimmed by 6 bases and V by 7 bases; bases with no gene match: 4. Germline CDR1 DFQATT, CDR2 SNEGSKA (reference sequence). This CDR3 contains 11 residues. This chain's CDR3 is CSGADRGEQYF. The CDR3 DNA reads as TGCAGTGGCGCGGACAGGGGCGAGCAGTACTTC.

Many counts were recorded for this clonotype. One end of the junction varies from germline; a read error may be responsible. The chain recombines TRBV7-9 with TRBJ2-7; 9 nucleotides agree with TRBD1. The CDR3 has 13 residues. Per the germline V gene, CDR1 is SEHNR and CDR2 is FQNEAQ (reference sequence). The CDR3 DNA reads as TGTGCCAGCAGCTTAGGAGACAGCCGACAGGGGGACTTC. Its translation is CASSLGDSRQGDF.

The sample holds many counts of this clonotype. This sequence joins TRBV6-2 or TRBV6-3 and TRBJ2-7; a weak D match, TRBD1 (6 bases). CDR3 size: 13 residues. Germline lookup yields CDR1 MNHEY and CDR2 SVGEGT. Trimming cost V 4 bases and J 3 bases, with 10 bases left between them. The CDR3 DNA reads as TGTGCCAGCAGTTCCTTACAGGGCTACGAGCAGTACTTC. Translated, it gives CASSSLQGYEQYF.

This clonotype was seen ten or more times. The gene calls are TRBV30 and TRBJ2-3; 10 bases align to TRBD2. Germline CDR1 and CDR2: GTSNPN and SVGIG (reference sequence). V dropped 2 bases and J dropped 5; count of bases not matched to a gene: 4. This CDR3 is built from 14 residues. This chain's CDR3 is CAWSPSGSQDTQYF. DNA for the CDR3: TGTGCCTGGAGTCCTAGCGGGAGTCAAGATACGCAGTATTTT. Looking up the rest from reference TRBV30 and TRBJ2-3 gives the full variable domain: SQTIHQWPATLVQPVGSPLSLECTVEGTSNPNLYWYRQAAGRGLQLLFYSVGIGQISSEVPQNLSASRPQDRQFILSSKKLLLSDSGFYLCAWSPSGSQDTQYFGPGTRLTVL.

This clonotype showed up many times. The chain employs TRBV6-5 and TRBJ1-2; D unclear. Trimming left V 1 base short and J 0 bases short, with 9 bases between. Germline V lookup: CDR1 MNHEY, CDR2 SVGAGI. The CDR3 sequence is 15 residues long. The CDR3 DNA follows: TGTGCCAGCAGTTACTTTGACCGAGCTAACTATGGCTACACCTTC. Its protein product is CASSYFDRANYGYTF.

This clonotype showed up just a few times. The chain uses TRBV19 and TRBJ1-5, with 9 bases fitting TRBD1. From germline, CDR1 is LNHDA and CDR2 SQIVND (reference sequence). This CDR3 is built from 15 residues. After removal of 7 bases from V and 0 bases from J, the junction contained 4 bases not matched to a gene. CDR3 protein: CASNSQGASNQPQHF. In DNA, the CDR3 is TGTGCCAGTAATTCACAGGGGGCTAGCAATCAGCCCCAGCATTTT.

This clonotype was recorded at least ten times. The V and J genes are TRBV6-2 or TRBV6-3 and TRBJ2-7, with D perhaps matching TRBD1 or TRBD2 (6 bases each). CDR1 and CDR2 from the germline V gene are MNHEY and SVGEGT. The length of the CDR3 is 13 residues. V dropped 9 bases and J dropped 3 bases, with 15 bases sitting between them. The CDR3 DNA sequence: TGTGCCAGTCACAACGGGGGCAGCTACGAGCAGTACTTC. It specifies CASHNGGSYEQYF.

This clonotype was seen ten or more times. CDR3 sequence reads: CASSQDRWRETGELFF. CDR3 in DNA: TGTGCCAGCAGCCAAGATCGTTGGCGGGAGACCGGGGAGCTGTTTTTT. The chain recombines TRBV3-1 with TRBJ2-2; TRBD2 matches at 7 bases. V dropped 0 bases and J dropped 5; count of bases not matched to a gene: 6. The CDR3 runs 16 residues. Germline-derived CDR1 and CDR2 are LGHDT and YNNKEL (reference sequence).

The J gene is TRBJ2-1, the V gene TRBV27; 11 nucleotides agree with TRBD2. Germline trimming cut 7 bases from V and 5 bases from J; bases unmatched to any gene: 7. The germline V gene has CDR1 MNHEY and CDR2 SMNVEV (reference sequence). CDR3 size: 15 residues. The CDR3 DNA is TGTGCCAGCACCCTCCTAGCGGGGGGTCACAATGAGCAGTTCTTC. It translates to CASTLLAGGHNEQFF.

This clonotype was seen repeatedly, ten times or more. The chain links TRBV29-1 to TRBJ1-1; D remains ambiguous. The CDR3 has 14 residues. V gave up 3 bases and J gave up 4 bases, with 15 bases separating them. Looked up from germline, CDR1 is SQVTM and CDR2 is ANQGSEA. CDR3 amino acids: CSVDRGVIGTEAFF. DNA for the CDR3: TGCAGCGTTGATCGTGGGGTAATAGGCACTGAAGCTTTCTTT.

This clonotype has a count of ten or more. J is TRBJ2-7 and V is TRBV7-9; 13 positions agree with TRBD2. Germline V gene sequence: CDR1 SEHNR, CDR2 FQNEAQ (reference sequence). With 5 bases clipped from V and 6 bases from J, the junction kept 7 bases outside the gene matches. This CDR3 has 15 amino acids. CDR3 loop: CASSHRTSGRFEQYF. In DNA, the CDR3 is TGTGCCAGCAGCCATCGGACTAGCGGGAGATTCGAGCAGTACTTC.

This chain links TRBV14 with TRBJ2-7, with 8 positions matching TRBD2. Trimming removed 3 bases from V and 2 bases from J; junction bases left unmatched: 6. In germline, CDR1 is SGHDN, CDR2 FVKESK. CDR3 length: 15 amino acids. CDR3: CASSHGLAGPYEQYF. The CDR3 DNA reads TGTGCCAGCAGCCACGGGCTAGCGGGCCCCTACGAGCAGTACTTC.

There are a few counts of this clonotype. The CDR3 DNA sequence: TGTGCCACCAGAGACCAGAGCAATCAGCCCCAGCATTTT. Protein: CATRDQSNQPQHF. This rearrangement joins TRBV15 to TRBJ1-5; no reliable D call. Trimming stripped 6 bases from V and 1 base from J, with 7 bases between. Germline-derived CDR1 and CDR2 are LNHNV and YYDKDF (reference sequence). There are 13 residues in the CDR3.

This clonotype was detected many times. The V gene is TRBV7-2, the J gene TRBJ2-1, with a weak D call TRBD2 (5 bases). This CDR3 comprises 14 residues. Trimming cost V 1 base and J 4 bases, with 8 bases left between them. In germline, CDR1 is SGHTA, CDR2 FQGNSA. CDR3 amino acids: CASSLGTRYNEQFF. In DNA form, the CDR3 reads TGTGCCAGCAGCTTAGGAACTAGGTACAATGAGCAGTTCTTC.

This chain uses TRBV28 with TRBJ1-5, with 8 bases that match TRBD1. CDR3 size: 16 residues. Germline V CDR1 and CDR2: MDHEN, SYDVKM. The J segment lost 2 bases and the V segment lost 2 bases, leaving 5 bases of the junction unmatched. CDR3 sequence: CASSLPGGAGNQPQHF. The DNA of the CDR3 is TGTGCCAGCAGTTTACCAGGGGGCGCGGGCAATCAGCCCCAGCATTTT.

Many counts were recorded for this clonotype. The chain uses TRBV3-1 and TRBJ1-4, with D tentatively TRBD1 (6 bases). Germline loops: CDR1 LGHDT, CDR2 YNNKEL (reference sequence). V gave up 1 base and J gave up 0 bases, with 9 bases separating them. CDR3 length equals 16 residues. This chain's CDR3 is CASSQARTATNEKLFF. CDR3 bases: TGTGCCAGCAGCCAAGCTAGGACAGCAACTAATGAAAAACTGTTTTTT.

This clonotype has a count of ten or more. V usage is TRBV6-6 and J usage is TRBJ2-1, with TRBD2 matching 8 bases. The CDR3 sequence is 15 residues long. Germline V gene lookup returns CDR1 MNHNY and CDR2 SVGAGI (reference sequence). V was pared by 0 bases and J by 4 bases, with 2 bases of the junction left unmatched. CDR3: CASSYSGTSYNEQFF. DNA of the CDR3: TGTGCCAGCAGTTACTCGGGGACTAGTTACAATGAGCAGTTCTTC.

Ten or more counts support this clonotype. The chain is built from TRBV20-1 and TRBJ2-2, with 9 bases that match TRBD1. This CDR3 comprises 18 residues. Germline V gene lookup returns CDR1 DFQATT and CDR2 SNEGSKA (reference sequence). J gave up 0 bases and V 3 bases, and 11 bases lay outside the gene matches. The CDR3 sequence: CSASRPLGQGTNTGELFF. CDR3 nucleotide sequence: TGCAGTGCTAGTCGCCCGCTGGGACAGGGCACGAACACCGGGGAGCTGTTTTTT.

CDR3 DNA: TGTGCCGTAGGGTGGCCTAATGAAAAACTGTTTTTT. As protein: CAVGWPNEKLFF. V is TRBV7-2 and J is TRBJ1-4; D remains ambiguous. The CDR3 runs to 12 residues. Looked up from germline, CDR1 is SGHTA and CDR2 is FQGNSA. V gave up 11 bases and J gave up 3 bases, with 10 bases separating them.

In its sample, this clonotype was seen many times. The J gene is TRBJ2-7, the V gene TRBV7-2, with D perhaps TRBD1 (6 bases). V was clipped by 5 bases and J by 0 bases, with 8 bases between them. This CDR3 comprises 13 residues. The germline CDR1 and CDR2 sequences are SGHTA and FQGNSA. The CDR3: CASSTGPSYEQYF. The CDR3 region has the DNA TGTGCCAGCAGCACAGGGCCCTCCTACGAGCAGTACTTC. The whole variable domain, remainder taken from reference TRBV7-2 and TRBJ2-7, is GAGVSQSPSNKVTEKGKDVELRCDPISGHTALYWYRQSLGQGLEFLIYFQGNSAPDKSGLPSDRFSAERTGGSVSTLTIQRTQQEDSAVYLCASSTGPSYEQYFGPGTRLTVT.